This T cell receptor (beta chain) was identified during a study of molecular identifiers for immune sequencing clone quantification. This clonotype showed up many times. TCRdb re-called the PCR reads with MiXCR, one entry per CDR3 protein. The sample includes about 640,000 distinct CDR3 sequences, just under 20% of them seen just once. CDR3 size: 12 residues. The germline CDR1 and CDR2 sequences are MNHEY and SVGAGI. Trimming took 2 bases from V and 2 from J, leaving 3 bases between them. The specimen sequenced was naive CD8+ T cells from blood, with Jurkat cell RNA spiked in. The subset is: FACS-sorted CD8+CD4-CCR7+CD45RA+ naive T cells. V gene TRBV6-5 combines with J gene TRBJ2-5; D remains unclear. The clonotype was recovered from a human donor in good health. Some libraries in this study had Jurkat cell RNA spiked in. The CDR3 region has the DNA TGTGCCAGCAGTTACGATCAAGAGACCCAGTACTTC. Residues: CASSYDQETQYF.